A selection of T cell receptor beta chains follows, all from one sample in a study of T-cell memory formation after mild COVID-19. TCRdb re-analysed the 5' RACE reads in MiXCR, keeping a single row per CDR3 protein. The sample contains about 560,000 distinct CDR3 sequences, 15% to 20% of which appear only once. Sample: PBMCs or a T cell subset sorted from them (not recorded which). These receptors were obtained from an adult woman who had mild COVID-19 (a few samples of this study predate the infection). Cell type and time point are not known. Both conserved end residues are part of each CDR3. D genes are given only for firm matches. Size is omitted from some rows. Given values are once, few, many or a class for expanded clones.

>16|TRBD2|.|TRBJ2-3|TRBV11-2
CASRSQRGASTDTQYF
TGTGCCAGCAGGTCCCAGCGGGGGGCGAGCACAGATACGCAGTATTTT
>19|.|.|TRBJ2-6|TRBV19
CASSILPPSVGSGANVLTF
TGTGCCAGTAGTATCCTCCCCCCCAGTGTCGGCTCTGGGGCCAACGTCCTGACTTTC
>16|TRBD2|.|TRBJ2-4|TRBV7-8
CASSWGKASGRNIQYF
TGTGCCAGCAGCTGGGGGAAGGCTAGCGGGAGAAACATTCAGTACTTC
>16|.|few|TRBJ2-7|TRBV9
CASGRGRTWVSYEQYF
TGTGCCAGCGGTCGAGGACGAACTTGGGTGTCCTACGAGCAGTACTTC
>14|.|few|TRBJ2-1|TRBV18
CASLAMNTYNEQFF
TGTGCCAGCTTAGCCATGAATACCTACAATGAGCAGTTCTTC
>16|TRBD2|few|TRBJ2-5|TRBV7-8
CASSLARLAGKETQYF
TGTGCCAGCAGCTTAGCGAGGCTAGCGGGAAAAGAGACCCAGTACTTC
>15|TRBD1|few|TRBJ2-7|TRBV30
CAWSAPGQGLYEQYF
TGTGCCTGGAGTGCTCCGGGACAGGGGCTCTACGAGCAGTACTTC
>15|TRBD2|many|TRBJ2-3|TRBV20-1
CSARTEAGVWDTQYF
TGCAGTGCTAGAACCGAAGCGGGAGTTTGGGATACGCAGTATTTT
>14|.|many|TRBJ2-5|TRBV7-2
CASSQTRGVGTQYF
TGTGCCAGCAGTCAAACAAGGGGTGTGGGGACCCAGTACTTC
>21|TRBD2|many|TRBJ2-7|TRBV10-3
CAISETFTGPGLAGDGYEQYF
TGTGCCATCAGTGAGACCTTCACAGGGCCGGGACTAGCGGGAGATGGGTACGAGCAGTACTTC